This note documents a single TCR beta chain sequence. What it recognizes is unknown. The CDR3 has 15 amino acids. V shed 1 base and J shed 3 bases, with 11 bases lying between them. In germline, CDR1 is SEHNR, CDR2 FQNEAQ (reference sequence). The data derive from a study of CD8 T cells in ankylosing spondylitis. The study's findings and limits: Disease-linked clones had a CD8+ phenotype and relatively low frequency in peripheral blood.

In TCRdb, the 5' RACE reads were re-called with MiXCR into one record per CDR3 protein. The sample carries roughly 160,000 distinct CDR3 sequences, roughly 10% recorded once. Sequences were obtained from blood, either unsorted or a sorted T cell fraction (not recorded which). The sequence was obtained from a male donor with ankylosing spondylitis or in good health (not recorded which). The chain has TRBV7-9 and TRBJ2-3; D gene ambiguous. In nucleotides, the CDR3 is TGTGCCAGCAGCTTAGTTCCAGCCAGGACAGATACGCAGTATTTT. This encodes CASSLVPARTDTQYF. Combining the CDR3 with reference TRBV7-9 and TRBJ2-3 gives the whole variable domain DTGVSQNPRHKITKRGQNVTFRCDPISEHNRLYWYRQTLGQGPEFLTYFQNEAQLEKSRLLSDRFSAERPKGSFSTLEIQRTEQGDSAMYLCASSLVPARTDTQYFGPGTRLTVL.